The 32 T cell receptor beta chains presented below share a single source sample, sequenced in a study of blood T cell repertoires in COVID-19. TCRdb's copy holds only in-frame clones and misses some; the assay was immunoSEQ multiplex PCR. The sample contains approximately 240,000 clones, 86% of which appear only once. The sequencing sample was made of peripheral blood. The receptors here all came from a woman aged 25 to 39 who had recovered from COVID-19.

The chain carries TRBV7-9 and TRBJ2-7; tentatively, D is TRBD1 (7 bases). The CDR3 is 13 residues long. Germline CDR1 is SEHNR and CDR2 is FQNEAQ (reference sequence). V lost 10 bases, J lost 6 bases, and 19 bases lay in between. The CDR3: CATGGQGGVEQYF. The CDR3 bases are TGTGCCACAGGAGGTCAGGGGGGCGTCGAGCAGTACTTC.

The V call is TRBV19, the J call TRBJ2-7, with 7 bases matching TRBD1. Germline CDR1 reads LNHDA; CDR2 reads SQIVND (reference sequence). J was trimmed by 1 base and V by 3 bases; bases with no gene match: 3. CDR3 length equals 14 residues. In nucleotides, the CDR3 is TGTGCCAGTAGTATGACAGGGCAGTCCTACGAGCAGTACTTC. Amino acids: CASSMTGQSYEQYF.

The rearrangement uses TRBV5-4 and TRBJ2-2; TRBD2 is a possible D gene (6 bases). CDR1 is SGHNT and CDR2 is YYREEE in the germline V gene (reference sequence). V lost 5 bases and J lost 2, with 13 bases in between. CDR3 length equals 15 residues. CDR3 in amino acids: CASRLGTRNTGELFF. DNA of the CDR3: TGTGCCAGCAGACTCGGGACTCGAAACACCGGGGAGCTGTTTTTT.

The V gene is TRBV9, the J gene TRBJ2-5; weak D call: TRBD2 (6 bases). Germline V gene data show CDR1 as SGDLS and CDR2 as YYNGEE. The CDR3 is 16 residues long. The germline V and J ends were trimmed by 0 bases and 2 bases, with 14 bases remaining between them. CDR3 in amino acids: CASSVEAGLPQETQYF. In DNA form, the CDR3 reads TGTGCCAGCAGCGTAGAGGCTGGACTACCACAAGAGACCCAGTACTTC.

The chain couples TRBV9 to TRBJ2-3, with TRBD2 matching 16 bases. Germline V gene data show CDR1 as SGDLS and CDR2 as YYNGEE. The CDR3 extends over 22 amino acids. Unmatched junction bases numbered 16, after V lost 1 base and J lost 2 bases. CDR3 in amino acids: CASSVRGTSGGALTPITDTQYF. The CDR3 DNA reads TGTGCCAGCAGCGTACGTGGGACTAGCGGGGGGGCTCTTACTCCGATCACAGATACGCAGTATTTT.

CDR3 nucleotide sequence: TGTGCCAGCAGCCCTGAGGGGGGGGCCTTCACAGATACGCAGTATTTT. Its translation is CASSPEGGAFTDTQYF. This rearrangement joins TRBV6-4 to TRBJ2-3; D perhaps matches TRBD2 (7 bases). CDR3 length: 16 residues. Germline CDR1 is MRHNA and CDR2 is SNTAGT. The V gene lost 6 bases and the J gene lost 2 bases, with 18 bases spanning the gap.

This chain connects TRBV19 to TRBJ2-6; 7 bases agree with TRBD1. This CDR3 has 16 residues. Germline lookup yields CDR1 LNHDA and CDR2 SQIVND (reference sequence). Trimming removed 3 bases from V and 3 bases from J; junction bases left unmatched: 5. The CDR3: CASSIPTGFGANVLTF. CDR3 nucleotides: TGTGCCAGTAGTATCCCGACAGGGTTTGGGGCCAACGTCCTGACTTTC.

The gene calls are TRBV6-2 or TRBV6-3 and TRBJ1-2; 10 bases align to TRBD1. The CDR3 spans 15 residues. Germline CDR1 MNHEY, CDR2 SVGEGT. V lost 6 bases to trimming and J lost 3 bases; unmatched junction nucleotides: 7. The CDR3 region has the DNA TGTGCCAGCAGCTCCGGACAGGGGGGTTACTATGGCTACACCTTC. It translates to CASSSGQGGYYGYTF.

The gene calls are TRBV11-2 and TRBJ2-3; 9 bases are shared with TRBD2. The CDR3 contains 14 residues. CDR1 and CDR2 from the germline V gene are SGHAT and FQNNGV. V shed 3 bases and J 6 bases; nucleotides not matched to a gene: 4. CDR3 nucleotide sequence: TGTGCCAGCAGCTTTGCGGGGGGGCCCGATACGCAGTATTTT. Protein: CASSFAGGPDTQYF. Full variable domain (rest looked up from reference TRBV11-2 and TRBJ2-3): EAGVAQSPRYKIIEKRQSVAFWCNPISGHATLYWYQQILGQGPKLLIQFQNNGVVDDSQLPKDRFSAERLKGVDSTLKIQPAKLEDSAVYLCASSFAGGPDTQYFGPGTRLTVL.

The chain uses TRBV4-1 and TRBJ1-4, with D possibly being TRBD1 (6 bases). V was cut by 0 bases and J by 8 bases, with 16 bases left in between. Germline-derived CDR1 and CDR2 are MGHRA and YSYEKL. This CDR3 spans 16 amino acids. As DNA, the CDR3 is TGCGCCAGCAGCCAAGATAGTGCAGGGGTGCGCGAAAAACTGTTTTTT. Translating it yields CASSQDSAGVREKLFF.

This clone appeared a few times. The chain uses TRBV3-1 (or the pseudogene TRBV3-2) and TRBJ1-3, with TRBD1 identical over 7 bases. CDR1 LGHDT and CDR2 YNNKEL come from the germline V gene (reference sequence). Trimming removed 4 bases from V and 0 bases from J; junction bases left unmatched: 12. CDR3 length equals 18 residues. This CDR3 is CASSPPLGTASSGNTIYF. For the CDR3, the DNA is TGTGCCAGCAGCCCCCCCCTCGGGACAGCTTCCTCTGGAAACACCATATATTTT.

This chain joins TRBV6-5 and TRBJ1-4, with 11 bases that match TRBD1. V was clipped by 7 bases and J by 8 bases; unmatched bases: 3. The CDR3 contains 13 residues. Per the germline V gene, CDR1 is MNHEY and CDR2 is SVGAGI. CDR3 in DNA: TGTGCCAGCACCCGGACAGGGGGCGAAAAACTGTTTTTT. Residues: CASTRTGGEKLFF.

The V gene is TRBV6-2 or TRBV6-3, the J gene TRBJ1-2; D gene ambiguous. Germline V gene sequence: CDR1 MNHEY, CDR2 SVGEGT. The V gene lost 0 bases and the J gene lost 0 bases, with 17 bases spanning the gap. The CDR3 contains 18 residues. The CDR3 sequence: CASSYSLLQTSTNYGYTF. DNA of the CDR3: TGTGCCAGCAGTTACTCGCTTTTACAGACCTCCACTAACTATGGCTACACCTTC.

This chain links TRBV19 with TRBJ1-5; 7 bases line up with TRBD1. V gave up 5 bases and J gave up 0 bases; unmatched junction bases: 7. The CDR3 sequence is 16 residues long. The germline gives CDR1 LNHDA, CDR2 SQIVND (reference sequence). The CDR3 here is CASSVGTVYSNQPQHF. CDR3 bases: TGTGCCAGTAGTGTTGGGACAGTCTATAGCAATCAGCCCCAGCATTTT.

The gene calls are TRBV7-6 and TRBJ2-1, with TRBD1 matching 7 bases. The CDR3 is 15 amino acids. The germline gives CDR1 SGHVS, CDR2 FNYEAQ. J lost 12 bases, V lost 5 bases, and 16 bases had no gene match. The DNA of the CDR3 is TGTGCCAGCAGCCAGGAGACAGGGTCAATCTCTTCGCAGTTCTTC. It encodes CASSQETGSISSQFF.

This chain links TRBV3-1 (or the pseudogene TRBV3-2) with TRBJ2-2, with a weak D call TRBD1 (5 bases). CDR1 and CDR2 from the germline V gene are LGHDT and YNNKEL (reference sequence). Deletions cut 1 base from V and 2 bases from J, with 8 bases between. The CDR3 totals 15 residues. CDR3 amino acids: CASSQAGFNTGELFF. The CDR3 bases are TGTGCCAGCAGCCAAGCAGGGTTTAACACCGGGGAGCTGTTTTTT.

This sequence joins TRBV5-1 and TRBJ2-3, with 7 bases lining up with TRBD2. The junction had 1 base not matched to a gene; V was cut back by 3 bases and J by 3 bases. Germline V gives CDR1 SGHRS, CDR2 YFSETQ. The CDR3 runs 13 residues. The CDR3 coding sequence is TGCGCCAGCAGCTCCGGGGGGACAGATACGCAGTATTTT. Amino acid sequence: CASSSGGTDTQYF.

J is TRBJ2-7 and V is TRBV10-3; possibly TRBD1 for D (5 bases). CDR3 size: 10 residues. The germline V and J ends were trimmed by 8 bases and 7 bases, with 9 bases remaining between them. Germline CDR1 and CDR2: ENHRY and SYGVKD. This CDR3 is CAIGALEQYF. The CDR3 nucleotides are TGTGCCATCGGGGCTCTAGAGCAGTACTTC.

CDR3 in DNA: TGTGCCAGCAGTGAAGCGATTGGAGGGGGCAGTGAAAAACTGTTTTTT. Translating it yields CASSEAIGGGSEKLFF. V and J are TRBV6-1 and TRBJ1-4, with 7 bases aligning to TRBD1. CDR3 size: 16 residues. The ends lost 0 bases at V and 7 bases at J; junction bases unmatched: 8. CDR1 and CDR2 (germline): MNHNS, SASEGT.

This clone was seen a few times. The chain couples TRBV7-2 to TRBJ2-5; TRBD1 matches 8 bases. V was pared by 7 bases and J by 3 bases, with 10 bases of the junction left unmatched. Per germline, CDR1 SGHTA and CDR2 FQGNSA. CDR3 length equals 15 residues. The CDR3, as DNA: TGTGCCAGCACCGACAGGGGAAGGGTCGAAGAGACCCAGTACTTC. It codes for CASTDRGRVEETQYF.

The genes are TRBV5-5 and TRBJ1-3, with D possibly being TRBD1 (6 bases). The CDR3 totals 16 residues. Germline lookup yields CDR1 SGHKS and CDR2 YYEKEE (reference sequence). Trimming shortened V by 0 bases and J by 8 bases, and 18 bases separated the two germline ends. CDR3 nucleotide sequence: TGTGCCAGCAGCTTGGGGGGGCGACCCCGACGGGACACCATATATTTT. It specifies CASSLGGRPRRDTIYF.

The CDR3 nucleotides are TGTGCCAGCAGCTTCCGAAGCGGGGGGTTCAACGGGGAGCTGTTTTTT. This codes for CASSFRSGGFNGELFF. This rearrangement joins TRBV7-3 to TRBJ2-2, with 9 bases that match TRBD2. CDR3 length: 16 residues. The germline V gene has CDR1 SGHTA and CDR2 FQGTGA. V lost 3 bases and J lost 7; bases outside the gene matches: 9.

The chain couples TRBV10-2 to TRBJ1-5; D gene unclear. This CDR3 is 15 amino acids long. Germline V gene sequence: CDR1 WSHSY, CDR2 SAAADI. V was shortened by 0 bases and J by 6 bases, with 12 bases between the two germline ends. CDR3: CASSESGLGSQPQHF. DNA of the CDR3: TGCGCCAGCAGTGAGTCGGGCTTAGGATCTCAGCCCCAGCATTTT.

The genes are TRBV25-1 and TRBJ1-1; maybe TRBD1 (6 bases). In germline, CDR1 is MGHDK, CDR2 SYGVNS. Trimming left V 5 bases short and J 8 bases short, with 15 bases between. The CDR3 has 13 amino acids. CDR3 sequence reads: CASSSGALREAFF. The CDR3 DNA reads TGTGCCAGCAGTTCAGGGGCGCTGAGGGAAGCTTTCTTT.

This clone was found a few times. J is TRBJ2-1 and V is TRBV19; D uncertain. The germline V gene has CDR1 LNHDA and CDR2 SQIVND (reference sequence). This CDR3 contains 16 residues. Trimming took 2 bases from V and 6 from J, leaving 17 bases between them. The DNA of the CDR3 is TGTGCCAGTAGTATACTTCAAACAGCTACCAGCAATGAGCAGTTCTTC. Translating it yields CASSILQTATSNEQFF. Using reference TRBV19 and TRBJ2-1 for the parts outside the CDR3, the full variable domain is DGGITQSPKYLFRKEGQNVTLSCEQNLNHDAMYWYRQDPGQGLRLIYYSQIVNDFQKGDIAEGYSVSREKKESFPLTVTSAQKNPTAFYLCASSILQTATSNEQFFGPGTRLTVL.

The chain employs TRBV19 and TRBJ1-1; no clear D. The CDR3 loop spans 11 amino acids. CDR1 is LNHDA, CDR2 SQIVND, per germline (reference sequence). Trimming stripped 10 bases from V and 4 bases from J, with 10 bases between. The CDR3 protein is CATSRGTEAFF. In DNA form, the CDR3 reads TGTGCCACCTCACGAGGCACTGAAGCTTTCTTT.

The gene calls are TRBV9 and TRBJ1-3; 8 bases match TRBD1. From germline, CDR1 is SGDLS and CDR2 YYNGEE. This CDR3 comprises 14 residues. Germline trimming cut 3 bases from V and 8 bases from J; bases unmatched to any gene: 7. In DNA, the CDR3 is TGTGCCAGCAGCGCTAAGGACAGGGTGGACACCATATATTTT. Protein sequence: CASSAKDRVDTIYF.

The chain carries TRBV6-2 or TRBV6-3 and TRBJ2-7; 9 bases align to TRBD1. The J segment lost 7 bases and the V segment lost 5 bases, leaving 9 bases of the junction unmatched. CDR1 MNHEY and CDR2 SVGEGT come from the germline V gene. This CDR3 has 14 residues. CDR3 DNA sequence: TGTGCCAGCAGTCCCCGACCGGGACAGGGAGAGCAGTACTTC. Protein product: CASSPRPGQGEQYF.

The gene calls are TRBV7-3 and TRBJ2-1; 10 nucleotides agree with TRBD1. This CDR3 is built from 14 residues. Germline V gives CDR1 SGHTA, CDR2 FQGTGA. Trimming cost V 3 bases and J 6 bases; bases outside gene matches: 2. As DNA, the CDR3 is TGTGCCAGCAGCTTGGGACAGGGGTTCAATGAGCAGTTCTTC. Protein product: CASSLGQGFNEQFF.

This clone showed up just once. This chain uses TRBV18 with TRBJ2-1; TRBD1 matches 9 bases. Looked up from germline, CDR1 is KGHSH and CDR2 is LQKENI. V was pared by 3 bases and J by 5 bases, with 5 bases of the junction left unmatched. The CDR3 spans 15 residues. The CDR3 loop reads CASSPGQGTNNEQFF. The CDR3, as DNA: TGTGCCAGCTCACCCGGACAGGGGACAAACAATGAGCAGTTCTTC.

In this sample, this clone turned up once. The J gene is TRBJ1-1, the V gene TRBV29-1; 7 nucleotides match TRBD1. J lost 4 bases, V lost 6 bases, and 5 bases had no gene match. The germline gives CDR1 SQVTM, CDR2 ANQGSEA. The CDR3 extends over 12 amino acids. The CDR3 DNA follows: TGCAGCGTAGACAGGGCCGGCACTGAAGCTTTCTTT. It codes for CSVDRAGTEAFF.

V usage is TRBV7-7 and J usage is TRBJ1-3; unclear D gene. Deletions cut 1 base from V and 2 bases from J, with 9 bases between. Germline-derived CDR1 and CDR2 are SSHAT and FNYEAQ (reference sequence). CDR3 length: 15 amino acids. In nucleotides, the CDR3 is TGTGCCAGCAGCTTAGTTCCCGGGGCTGGAAACACCATATATTTT. Its translation: CASSLVPGAGNTIYF.